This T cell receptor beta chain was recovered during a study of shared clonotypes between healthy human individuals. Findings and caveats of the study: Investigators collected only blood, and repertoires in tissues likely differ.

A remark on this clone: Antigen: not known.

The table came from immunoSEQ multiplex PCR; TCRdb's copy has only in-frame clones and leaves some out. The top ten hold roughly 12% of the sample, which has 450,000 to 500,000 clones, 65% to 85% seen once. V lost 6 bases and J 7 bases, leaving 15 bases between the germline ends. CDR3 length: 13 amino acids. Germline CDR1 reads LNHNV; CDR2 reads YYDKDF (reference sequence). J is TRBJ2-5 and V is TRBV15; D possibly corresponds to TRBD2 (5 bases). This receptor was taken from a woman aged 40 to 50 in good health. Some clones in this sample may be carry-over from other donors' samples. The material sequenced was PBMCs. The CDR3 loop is CATSTTPAGTQYF. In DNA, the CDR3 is TGTGCCACCAGTACGACCCCCGCGGGGACCCAGTACTTC.